This T cell receptor beta chain originates from a study of cytomegalovirus exposure and HLA in healthy donors. General study points: 150 to 200 TCR beta chains were listed as cytomegalovirus-associated. TCR beta V segments were, for the most part, productive about 87% or about 30% of the time in an earlier analysis.

For this clone: Its antigen is still unknown.

The CDR3 has 15 residues. J gave up 5 bases and V 5 bases, and 8 bases lay outside the gene matches. Germline CDR1 SEHNR, CDR2 FQNEAQ (reference sequence). Primers for the PCR totalled 60 Vbeta and 13 Jbeta. Some clones are missing from TCRdb's copy, which holds only in-frame ones; the method was immunoSEQ multiplex PCR. The table shows more than 150,000 clones, with about 81% occurring only once. The sequence was obtained from a woman aged 18-29 years in good health and CMV-seronegative. Material: PBMCs. The chain combines TRBV7-9 with TRBJ2-1; 8 bases line up with TRBD2. CDR3 sequence: CASSPPGLGNNEQFF. The CDR3 DNA sequence: TGTGCCAGCAGCCCCCCGGGACTAGGGAACAATGAGCAGTTCTTC.